These 28 T cell receptor beta chains originate from one sample sequenced in a study of low-dose radiotherapy and immunotherapy resistance in tumors (dated by TCRdb to 2021 to 2024). Per the publication, the time point label means: after trial treatment. In the paper's terms, the treatment or condition label means: LDRT plus nivolumab, ipilimumab, low-dose cyclophosphamide and aspirin (RACIN trial). The sequencing machine was an Illumina MiniSeq. To make first-strand cDNA, Superscript III was used along with a set of TRAV- and TRBV-specific primers so that both the TCRalpha and TCRbeta chains were covered. TCRs were amplified for 20 PCR cycles with Phusion, using a constant-region primer paired with the adapter attached to the V primers. Using fastp trimming at Q25 and MiXCR clonotype assembly, TCRdb reanalyzed the public sequencing data and kept in-frame beta chains. A single entry per CDR3 protein holds the most common genes and DNA from its merged rows. Across this sample there are about 39,000 distinct CDR3 sequences, with 20% seen only once. The ten largest clones take up just under 9.5% of the sample.

Specimen: PBMCs, collected after low-dose radiotherapy plus immunotherapy. The source of these receptors is a female donor with ovarian cancer.

This clonotype has ten or more counts. An end of the junction does not agree with germline; a read error may underlie this. V usage is TRBV7-7 and J usage is TRBJ2-5, with TRBD2 matching over 10 bases. This CDR3 contains 12 residues. Germline CDR1 reads SSHAT; CDR2 reads FNYEAQ (reference sequence). CDR3 in DNA: TGTGCTAGCAGCGGGGGGGAAGAGACCCAGTACTTC. The encoded protein is CASSGGEETQYF.

The table lists this clonotype with many counts. The V and J genes are TRBV10-3 and TRBJ1-2; TRBD1 agrees at 10 bases. The CDR3 runs to 14 residues. With V trimmed by 2 bases and J by 8 bases, 5 bases remained unmatched. Germline-derived CDR1 and CDR2 are ENHRY and SYGVKD. The DNA for the CDR3 is TGTGCCATCAGTGAGGGGACAGGGGTAATAGGCTACACCTTC. Translated: CAISEGTGVIGYTF.

A remark on this clonotype: A far bigger clonotype differs at one base, so this is likely a read error. The chain combines TRBV2 with TRBJ2-4; 9 nucleotides line up with TRBD2. Germline V gene data show CDR1 as SNHLY and CDR2 as FYNNEI. The CDR3 runs to 13 residues. V lost 1 base to trimming and J lost 13 bases; unmatched junction nucleotides: 5. DNA of the CDR3: TGTGCCAGCAGTGAAGTTAGCGGGAGTGAGCAGTACTTC. Encoded protein: CASSEVSGSEQYF.

This clonotype was observed many times. The chain joins TRBV9 to TRBJ2-5; 11 nucleotides match TRBD1. CDR1 is SGDLS and CDR2 is YYNGEE in the germline V gene. The CDR3 contains 16 residues. Trimming took 4 bases from V and 5 from J; bases not matched to a gene: 10. The CDR3 spells CASSLRGQGAIETQYF. The DNA for the CDR3 is TGTGCCAGCAGCCTACGCGGACAGGGGGCGATTGAGACCCAGTACTTC.

This clonotype was recorded at least ten times. V is TRBV19 and J is TRBJ1-1, with 7 positions matching TRBD1. This CDR3 comprises 14 residues. V gave up 4 bases and J gave up 11 bases; unmatched junction bases: 13. CDR1 and CDR2 (germline): LNHDA, SQIVND (reference sequence). CDR3 sequence (DNA): TGTGCCAGTAGTACTGGGACAGCCCCTCTTAGGGCTTTCTTT. Translated: CASSTGTAPLRAFF.

This clonotype was seen ten or more times. The chain has TRBV25-1 and TRBJ2-7; D is undetermined. This CDR3 region has 17 residues. Germline V gene data show CDR1 as MGHDK and CDR2 as SYGVNS. Trimming removed 5 bases from V and 0 bases from J, with 20 bases in between. The CDR3 sequence: CASSRFGSDPRSYEQYF. CDR3 coding DNA: TGTGCCAGCAGTCGTTTCGGGTCTGACCCTCGCTCCTACGAGCAGTACTTC.

This clonotype was detected many times. The chain recombines TRBV30 with TRBJ1-1; D might be TRBD1 (5 bases). Germline V gene sequence: CDR1 GTSNPN, CDR2 SVGIG (reference sequence). The CDR3 consists of 16 residues. V was trimmed by 3 bases and J by 1 base, leaving 18 bases between them. CDR3 amino acids: CAWRWQGRLQNTEAFF. CDR3 bases: TGTGCCTGGAGGTGGCAGGGAAGGCTTCAGAACACTGAAGCTTTCTTT.

This clonotype was counted many times. The chain carries TRBV3-1 and TRBJ2-3; 8 nucleotides line up with TRBD2. In germline, CDR1 is LGHDT, CDR2 YNNKEL (reference sequence). J was trimmed by 6 bases and V by 6 bases; bases with no gene match: 5. CDR3 length: 13 residues. CDR3 sequence reads: CASSGTRADTQYF. CDR3 DNA: TGTGCCAGCAGTGGGACTAGGGCTGATACGCAGTATTTT.

This clonotype was seen ten or more times. The chain uses TRBV5-4 and TRBJ2-1; 7 bases map to TRBD2. CDR3 length equals 15 residues. The V segment lost 2 bases and the J segment 2 bases; nucleotides outside the gene matches: 4. Germline assignment: CDR1 SGHNT and CDR2 YYREEE (reference sequence). DNA of the CDR3: TGTGCCAGCAGCTTCTCTAGCGGTGCCTACAATGAGCAGTTCTTC. Translation: CASSFSSGAYNEQFF.

The sample holds many counts of this clonotype. This chain uses TRBV12-3 or TRBV12-4 with TRBJ2-5, with D possibly being TRBD1 (6 bases). V was shortened by 7 bases and J by 5 bases, with 17 bases between the two germline ends. CDR3 length: 14 amino acids. The CDR3 nucleotides are TGTGCCAGCACCCTGTCATGGGGGCGGGAGACCCAGTACTTC. It translates to CASTLSWGRETQYF.

This clonotype was seen at least ten times. For the CDR3, the DNA is TGTGCCAGCAGTCTTTTGACTAGCGGATCCTACAATGAGCAGTTCTTC. Translated: CASSLLTSGSYNEQFF. This rearrangement joins TRBV25-1 to TRBJ2-1, with 9 bases matching TRBD2. The J segment lost 1 base and the V segment lost 5 bases, leaving 6 bases of the junction unmatched. Germline CDR1 and CDR2: MGHDK and SYGVNS. The CDR3 covers 16 residues.

As for this clonotype: This probably arose from a read error, given a far larger clone one base away. The J gene is TRBJ2-1, the V gene TRBV13; maybe TRBD1 (6 bases). The CDR3 spans 15 residues. The germline V gene encodes CDR1 PRHDT and CDR2 FYEKMQ (reference sequence). This CDR3 is CARSDGQGFRNEQFF. The CDR3 nucleotides are TGTGCCCGCAGTGACGGGCAGGGGTTTAGGAATGAGCAGTTCTTC.

This clonotype came up many times. The genes are TRBV20-1 and TRBJ2-7; D may be TRBD2 (6 bases). Trimming took off 0 bases at V and 3 bases at J, with 21 bases between the two ends. Germline CDR1 reads DFQATT; CDR2 reads SNEGSKA (reference sequence). CDR3 length: 17 residues. The CDR3: CSARDPTRGALNYEQYF. CDR3 bases: TGCAGTGCTAGAGATCCCACCCGCGGGGCCCTTAACTACGAGCAGTACTTC.

The sample holds a few counts of this clonotype. The CDR3 protein is CASSLGRGGNTIYF. CDR3 sequence (DNA): TGTGCCAGCAGTTTAGGCCGAGGGGGAAACACCATATATTTT. The rearrangement uses TRBV28 and TRBJ1-3; D remains unclear. This CDR3 has 14 amino acids. The germline V gene encodes CDR1 MDHEN and CDR2 SYDVKM. The V end was cut by 2 bases, the J end by 4 bases, with 9 bases between.

Written as DNA, the CDR3 is TGCAGCGTTGAAGGTGCCGTGAACACTGAAGCTTTCTTT. It translates to CSVEGAVNTEAFF. This rearrangement joins TRBV29-1 to TRBJ1-1; D unresolved. This CDR3 is 13 amino acids long. The V end was cut by 1 base, the J end by 0 bases, with 6 bases between. In germline, CDR1 is SQVTM, CDR2 ANQGSEA.

This clonotype was counted at least ten times. The chain carries TRBV10-1 and TRBJ2-4; 11 positions agree with TRBD2. Germline V gene lookup returns CDR1 WNHNN and CDR2 SYGVQD (reference sequence). Unmatched junction bases numbered 14, after V lost 7 bases and J lost 3 bases. The CDR3 loop spans 18 amino acids. The CDR3 DNA reads as TGCGCCAGCAACGATTTAGCGGGGGGGCGGGGTGACAAAAACATTCAGTACTTC. Translated, it gives CASNDLAGGRGDKNIQYF.

This clonotype was observed at least ten times. The chain combines TRBV30 with TRBJ2-4; the match to TRBD1 covers 7 bases. The germline V gene has CDR1 GTSNPN and CDR2 SVGIG (reference sequence). The J segment lost 0 bases and the V segment lost 2 bases, leaving 7 bases of the junction unmatched. The length of the CDR3 is 16 residues. The CDR3 is CAWSSGTELAKNIQYF. The CDR3 DNA sequence: TGTGCCTGGAGTTCCGGGACAGAACTAGCCAAAAACATTCAGTACTTC.

The rearrangement links TRBV29-1 to TRBJ1-2, with 7 bases identical to TRBD1. The CDR3 sequence is 12 residues long. V lost 6 bases to trimming and J lost 5 bases; unmatched junction nucleotides: 6. Germline V lookup: CDR1 SQVTM, CDR2 ANQGSEA. The CDR3 protein is CSVVDRAYGYTF. The DNA for the CDR3 is TGCAGCGTGGTTGACAGGGCGTATGGCTACACCTTC.

This clonotype was detected ten times or more. The chain is built from TRBV30 and TRBJ2-7; TRBD2 might be the D (5 bases). The germline CDR1 and CDR2 sequences are GTSNPN and SVGIG (reference sequence). Trimming took off 8 bases at V and 2 bases at J, with 10 bases between the two ends. The CDR3 spans 11 residues. CDR3 in DNA: TGTGCCGGCCAGCGGACCTACGAGCAGTACTTC. It codes for CAGQRTYEQYF.

CDR3 DNA sequence: TGTGCCAGCTCACCCCCCCAAGAGACCCAGTACTTC. Translating gives CASSPPQETQYF. This chain uses TRBV18 with TRBJ2-5; no definite D call. The V end lost 3 bases, the J end lost 1 base, and 3 bases lay between the germline ends. Germline CDR1 KGHSH, CDR2 LQKENI. The CDR3 is made up of 12 amino acids.

This chain joins TRBV6-6 and TRBJ2-6; D gene unclear. The V end lost 2 bases, the J end lost 0 bases, and 26 bases lay between the germline ends. The CDR3 spans 22 residues. Germline V CDR1 and CDR2: MNHNY, SVGAGI (reference sequence). CDR3 nucleotides: TGTGCCAGCAGTTACCCGAAAGGTTCCGGGCCCCACGACCTCTCTGGGGCCAACGTCCTGACTTTC. Translation: CASSYPKGSGPHDLSGANVLTF.

This clonotype appeared many times. The chain links TRBV5-1 to TRBJ1-1; D perhaps matches TRBD1 (6 bases). Per the germline V gene, CDR1 is SGHRS and CDR2 is YFSETQ. The V end was cut by 3 bases, the J end by 7 bases, with 13 bases between. The length of the CDR3 is 13 residues. The CDR3 region has the DNA TGCGCCAGCAGCTCCGGGACAATGGGTGAAGCTTTCTTT. Amino acid sequence: CASSSGTMGEAFF.

This clonotype was counted ten times or more. This chain uses TRBV12-3 or TRBV12-4 with TRBJ2-7, with D unclear. Between the trimmed V and J ends, which lost 6 bases and 2 bases, there was a span of 14 bases. This CDR3 contains 14 residues. CDR3 region: CASSTGSPPYEQYF. The CDR3 coding sequence is TGTGCCAGCAGCACGGGTAGTCCTCCCTACGAGCAGTACTTC.

The sample holds many counts of this clonotype. J is TRBJ2-1 and V is TRBV27, with D unclear. The V gene's germline CDR1 is MNHEY and CDR2 SMNVEV (reference sequence). V lost 1 base, J lost 0 bases, and 4 bases lay in between. This CDR3 contains 14 residues. The CDR3 loop is CASSLYRSYNEQFF. CDR3 nucleotides: TGTGCCAGCAGTTTATATCGCTCCTACAATGAGCAGTTCTTC.

The genes are TRBV29-1 and TRBJ2-5; TRBD1 agrees at 10 bases. V lost 2 bases and J lost 5; bases outside the gene matches: 5. CDR3 length: 14 amino acids. Germline V lookup: CDR1 SQVTM, CDR2 ANQGSEA. CDR3 sequence reads: CSVEPGQGTETQYF. The CDR3 DNA reads as TGCAGCGTTGAACCGGGACAGGGGACCGAGACCCAGTACTTC.

This clonotype was seen ten or more times. J is TRBJ2-1 and V is TRBV3-1, with 10 bases identical to TRBD2. J lost 5 bases, V lost 4 bases, and 2 bases had no gene match. The CDR3 is 14 residues long. Per the germline V gene, CDR1 is LGHDT and CDR2 is YNNKEL (reference sequence). The DNA of the CDR3 is TGTGCCAGCAGCCTAGCGGGGGGCCACAATGAGCAGTTCTTC. Translating it yields CASSLAGGHNEQFF.

This clonotype was detected many times. This chain links TRBV6-8 with TRBJ2-7, with TRBD2 matching over 8 bases. The CDR3 runs 15 residues. V was pared by 5 bases and J by 1 base, with 7 bases of the junction left unmatched. Germline CDR1 MNHGY, CDR2 SAAAGT. CDR3: CASSTTSGHSYEQYF. CDR3 sequence (DNA): TGTGCCAGCAGTACCACTAGCGGCCATTCCTACGAGCAGTACTTC.

This clonotype showed up many times. The V and J genes are TRBV11-3 and TRBJ2-3, with 11 bases matching TRBD1. This CDR3 contains 16 residues. Trimming at V came to 5 bases and at J to 3 bases, leaving 7 bases not matched to a gene. The germline V gene encodes CDR1 SGHNT and CDR2 YENEEA. In DNA form, the CDR3 reads TGTGCCAGCAGCCTGGACAGGGGGCTAGTTACAGATACGCAGTATTTT. Its protein is CASSLDRGLVTDTQYF.